This TCR beta chain was retrieved from a study of blood T cell repertoires in COVID-19. About the study: Collection of acute and convalescent COVID-19 samples took place in the United States, Italy and Spain. T cells, B-cell-depleted T cells, or PBMCs supplied cDNA or gDNA.

Per the germline V gene, CDR1 is MGHRA and CDR2 is YSYEKL. Trimming shortened V by 2 bases and J by 8 bases, and 16 bases separated the two germline ends. The CDR3 sequence is 15 residues long. Original data processing: Estimation of nucleated cell counts was performed using reference gene primer amplification. Measured with immunoSEQ multiplex PCR; TCRdb has only the in-frame clones, and not every one. The V and J calls and clone size come from that table; D and trimming were worked out from the DNA. Found here are 140,000 to 150,000 clones, over 80% of them singletons; the top ten hold about 1.7%. The sample taken for sequencing was peripheral blood. The gene calls are TRBV4-1 and TRBJ2-1, with D possibly being TRBD1 (5 bases). This receptor was obtained from a woman in her forties or fifties with acute or convalescent COVID-19. CDR3: CASSQQKITTDEQFF. The CDR3 nucleotides read TGCGCCAGCAGCCAACAGAAGATTACGACAGATGAGCAGTTCTTC.